What follows are 29 T cell receptor beta chains derived from one specimen sequenced in a study of control samples from healthy donors and cancer patients. The method was immunoSEQ multiplex PCR; TCRdb's version includes in-frame clones alone and lacks a portion of them. The sample records 20,000 to 30,000 clones, 82% being singletons. The material sequenced was PBMCs. The source of these receptors is a man aged 60-69 years with colorectal cancer.

This rearrangement joins TRBV5-4 to TRBJ1-1; 9 nucleotides line up with TRBD1. The ends lost 1 base at V and 10 bases at J; junction bases unmatched: 2. This CDR3 contains 12 residues. Germline V gene lookup returns CDR1 SGHNT and CDR2 YYREEE (reference sequence). In nucleotides, the CDR3 is TGTGCCAGCAGCTTGACGGGACAGGGAGCTTTCTTT. This gives the protein CASSLTGQGAFF.

The V and J genes are TRBV10-1 and TRBJ2-1; no reliable D call. Germline CDR1 WNHNN, CDR2 SYGVQD (reference sequence). This CDR3 contains 11 residues. Trimming cost V 2 bases and J 9 bases, with 5 bases left between them. The CDR3 DNA follows: TGCGCCAGCAGTGAGACGACTGAGCAGTTCTTC. Protein: CASSETTEQFF.

V gene TRBV5-1 combines with J gene TRBJ2-2; D gene uncertain. The V gene lost 7 bases and the J gene lost 1 base, with 11 bases spanning the gap. The CDR3 is 14 amino acids. Germline CDR1 SGHRS, CDR2 YFSETQ. CDR3: CASGNSLNTGELFF. The CDR3 nucleotides read TGCGCCAGCGGGAACAGTTTGAACACCGGGGAGCTGTTTTTT.

The chain joins TRBV25-1 to TRBJ2-5; D gene uncertain. This CDR3 contains 13 residues. CDR1 and CDR2 from the germline V gene are MGHDK and SYGVNS. The ends were cut back, 6 bases at V and 5 bases at J, with 13 bases in the middle. The CDR3 is CASRIGARETQYF. DNA for the CDR3: TGTGCCAGCAGGATAGGAGCTAGGGAGACCCAGTACTTC.

The CDR3 coding sequence is TGTGCCAGCAGCGAGGGCGGGTATCGAGGGGCCAACGTCCTGACTTTC. This codes for CASSEGGYRGANVLTF. This sequence joins TRBV9 and TRBJ2-6, with a tentative D call TRBD2 (5 bases). V lost 3 bases and J lost 4, with 14 bases in between. CDR1 is SGDLS and CDR2 is YYNGEE in the germline V gene. The CDR3 runs to 16 residues.

The chain recombines TRBV9 with TRBJ2-2, with 10 bases lining up with TRBD1. V lost 3 bases, J lost 7 bases, and 6 bases stayed unmatched. Germline CDR1 and CDR2: SGDLS and YYNGEE. This CDR3 has 15 amino acids. The CDR3 sequence: CASSAGTGVDGELFF. The CDR3 DNA reads as TGTGCCAGCAGCGCCGGGACAGGGGTTGACGGGGAGCTGTTTTTT.

This chain joins TRBV5-1 and TRBJ2-5; 8 bases agree with TRBD2. This CDR3 spans 15 amino acids. The germline V gene has CDR1 SGHRS and CDR2 YFSETQ. V was clipped by 0 bases and J by 5 bases; unmatched bases: 6. CDR3 nucleotide sequence: TGCGCCAGCAGCTTGGGGGGGACTAGAAGCGAGACCCAGTACTTC. Translated, it gives CASSLGGTRSETQYF.

J is TRBJ1-1 and V is TRBV5-1, with 7 bases lining up with TRBD1. Unmatched junction bases numbered 5, after V lost 0 bases and J lost 6 bases. Germline CDR1 reads SGHRS; CDR2 reads YFSETQ. There are 14 residues in the CDR3. This CDR3 is CASSLENQGAEAFF. In DNA, the CDR3 is TGCGCCAGCAGCTTGGAAAATCAGGGGGCTGAAGCTTTCTTT.

V is TRBV21-1 and J is TRBJ2-7; TRBD2, the table's D call, lacks a check against the DNA. TRBV21-1 is annotated as a pseudogene. This CDR3 has 17 amino acids. This chain's CDR3 is CASSPTPTSGSAYEQYF. DNA for the CDR3: TGTGCCAGCAGCCCCACCCCAACTAGCGGGAGCGCCTACGAGCAGTACTTC.

In regard to this clone: The same CDR3 also results from other DNA sequences found in this sample. This rearrangement joins TRBV7-9 to TRBJ1-1, with D possibly being TRBD1 (5 bases). This CDR3 has 13 amino acids. V lost 5 bases and J lost 8, with 15 bases in between. Germline loops: CDR1 SEHNR, CDR2 FQNEAQ (reference sequence). The CDR3 loop is CASSRAPSGEAFF. Written as DNA, the CDR3 is TGTGCCAGCAGCCGAGCCCCATCAGGGGAAGCTTTCTTT.

The V and J genes are TRBV30 and TRBJ2-5; D is uncertain. The germline CDR1 and CDR2 sequences are GTSNPN and SVGIG (reference sequence). The V end lost 0 bases, the J end lost 2 bases, and 7 bases lay between the germline ends. The CDR3 runs 13 residues. Here the CDR3 DNA reads TGTGCCTGGAGTGTGGGTCTGCAAGAGACCCAGTACTTC. Translated, it gives CAWSVGLQETQYF. The full variable domain, rest sourced from reference TRBV30 and TRBJ2-5, is SQTIHQWPATLVQPVGSPLSLECTVEGTSNPNLYWYRQAAGRGLQLLFYSVGIGQISSEVPQNLSASRPQDRQFILSSKKLLLSDSGFYLCAWSVGLQETQYFGPGTRLLVL.

This chain connects TRBV19 to TRBJ1-2, with D perhaps matching TRBD1 (6 bases). Deletions cut 1 base from V and 7 bases from J, with 10 bases between. The CDR3 runs 13 residues. Germline CDR1 reads LNHDA; CDR2 reads SQIVND (reference sequence). CDR3 loop: CASSIGDRSGYTF. As DNA, the CDR3 is TGTGCCAGTAGTATAGGCGACAGGTCTGGCTACACCTTC.

The chain recombines TRBV12-3 or TRBV12-4 with TRBJ1-6; 10 bases are shared with TRBD1. V lost 7 bases, J lost 10 bases, and 4 bases stayed unmatched. The CDR3 totals 13 residues. CDR3 protein: CASTRDRGSPLHF. The DNA for the CDR3 is TGTGCCAGCACCAGGGACAGGGGCTCACCCCTCCACTTT.

The chain is built from TRBV19 and TRBJ1-2, with TRBD1 matching over 7 bases. After removal of 5 bases from V and 3 bases from J, the junction contained 6 bases not matched to a gene. Germline V gives CDR1 LNHDA, CDR2 SQIVND (reference sequence). This CDR3 region has 14 residues. CDR3 loop: CASSLLGTDYGYTF. The CDR3 region has the DNA TGTGCCAGTAGTCTCCTCGGGACAGACTATGGCTACACCTTC. Full variable domain (outside the CDR3, taken from reference TRBV19 and TRBJ1-2): DGGITQSPKYLFRKEGQNVTLSCEQNLNHDAMYWYRQDPGQGLRLIYYSQIVNDFQKGDIAEGYSVSREKKESFPLTVTSAQKNPTAFYLCASSLLGTDYGYTFGSGTRLTVV.

The chain carries TRBV18 and TRBJ1-1; 11 bases fit TRBD1. Germline lookup yields CDR1 KGHSH and CDR2 LQKENI. V lost 3 bases to trimming and J lost 4 bases; unmatched junction nucleotides: 10. The CDR3 consists of 17 residues. The CDR3 bases are TGTGCCAGCTCACCTAAGGACAGGGGGCTGGGGTCCACTGAAGCTTTCTTT. It specifies CASSPKDRGLGSTEAFF.

The chain uses TRBV5-1 and TRBJ2-3, with TRBD2 matching over 13 bases. The CDR3 spans 16 residues. Germline values: CDR1 SGHRS, CDR2 YFSETQ. Trimming took 4 bases from V and 2 from J; bases not matched to a gene: 4. The CDR3: CASSRGTSGVTDTQYF. CDR3 nucleotides: TGCGCCAGCAGCCGTGGGACTAGCGGGGTCACAGATACGCAGTATTTT.

The rearrangement uses TRBV11-3 and TRBJ2-1; D is ambiguous. From germline, CDR1 is SGHNT and CDR2 YENEEA. The germline V and J ends were trimmed by 2 bases and 4 bases, with 9 bases remaining between them. The length of the CDR3 is 14 residues. The CDR3 sequence is CASSLPDLYNEQFF. The CDR3 DNA follows: TGTGCCAGCAGCTTACCGGATCTGTACAATGAGCAGTTCTTC.

This clone occurred a few times. This rearrangement joins TRBV10-1 to TRBJ2-3, with D maybe TRBD1 (5 bases). The CDR3 totals 18 residues. Germline CDR1 WNHNN, CDR2 SYGVQD (reference sequence). V was cut by 4 bases and J by 0 bases, with 20 bases left in between. CDR3 nucleotide sequence: TGCGCCAGCAGTGGTGAGACAGCGTGGGATTCTAGCACAGATACGCAGTATTTT. Protein: CASSGETAWDSSTDTQYF.

The J gene is TRBJ1-3, the V gene TRBV29-1, with D unresolved. Germline CDR1 SQVTM, CDR2 ANQGSEA. Trimming took off 4 bases at V and 3 bases at J, with 7 bases between the two ends. The CDR3 is 12 residues long. In nucleotides, the CDR3 is TGCAGCGTTGCGGGTTTTGGAAACACCATATATTTT. Residues: CSVAGFGNTIYF.

This clone has just a few counts. The V gene is TRBV5-1, the J gene TRBJ1-6; D gene unclear. V dropped 2 bases and J dropped 7 bases, with 13 bases sitting between them. CDR1 is SGHRS and CDR2 is YFSETQ in the germline V gene. The CDR3 covers 15 residues. This chain's CDR3 is CASSLVGLSNSPLHF. CDR3 coding DNA: TGCGCCAGCAGCTTAGTCGGCTTAAGCAATTCACCCCTCCACTTT.

V is TRBV9 and J is TRBJ1-4; D not resolved. CDR3 size: 15 residues. Per the germline V gene, CDR1 is SGDLS and CDR2 is YYNGEE. V lost 4 bases to trimming and J lost 0 bases, with 10 bases between them. The CDR3 loop is CASSYAGSTNEKLFF. CDR3 in DNA: TGTGCCAGCAGCTACGCGGGATCAACTAATGAAAAACTGTTTTTT.

The V call is TRBV20-1, the J call TRBJ2-7, with 9 positions matching TRBD1. Looked up from germline, CDR1 is DFQATT and CDR2 is SNEGSKA (reference sequence). Trimming removed 3 bases from V and 5 bases from J; junction bases left unmatched: 8. The CDR3 is made up of 14 amino acids. CDR3 sequence: CSASEGTGLHEQYF. CDR3 sequence (DNA): TGCAGTGCTAGTGAGGGGACAGGGTTACACGAGCAGTACTTC.

V and J are TRBV7-9 and TRBJ2-1, with 7 bases lining up with TRBD2. The CDR3 sequence is 12 residues long. Germline CDR1 reads SEHNR; CDR2 reads FQNEAQ (reference sequence). After removal of 4 bases from V and 14 bases from J, the junction contained 8 bases not matched to a gene. The CDR3 nucleotides read TGTGCCAGCAGCTCCCACGCGGGAGCCGAGTTCTTC. It translates to CASSSHAGAEFF. Looking up the rest from reference TRBV7-9 and TRBJ2-1 gives the full variable domain: DTGVSQNPRHKITKRGQNVTFRCDPISEHNRLYWYRQTLGQGPEFLTYFQNEAQLEKSRLLSDRFSAERPKGSFSTLEIQRTEQGDSAMYLCASSSHAGAEFFGPGTRLTVL.

This chain uses TRBV5-8 with TRBJ1-2; 7 bases fit TRBD1. J gave up 6 bases and V 4 bases, and 12 bases lay outside the gene matches. From germline, CDR1 is SGHTS and CDR2 YDEGEE. The CDR3 runs 15 residues. The CDR3 loop is CASSPRTGGFNGYTF. The DNA of the CDR3 is TGTGCCAGCAGCCCCAGGACAGGCGGGTTTAATGGCTACACCTTC.

The V and J genes are TRBV3-1 (or the pseudogene TRBV3-2) and TRBJ1-2; the D is unclear. With 4 bases removed from V and 1 base from J, the gap between germline ends came to 10 bases. Per the germline V gene, CDR1 is LGHDT and CDR2 is YNNKEL (reference sequence). This CDR3 has 14 amino acids. As DNA, the CDR3 is TGTGCCAGCAGCCTCCCGATGTATAACTATGGCTACACCTTC. Translating gives CASSLPMYNYGYTF.

The chain recombines TRBV10-2 with TRBJ1-5, with D possibly TRBD1 on 5 matching bases. CDR1 is WSHSY, CDR2 SAAADI, per germline. The length of the CDR3 is 15 residues. Trimming removed 3 bases from V and 0 bases from J, with 9 bases in between. The CDR3 coding sequence is TGCGCCAGCAGTGATCAGGGCTATAGCAATCAGCCCCAGCATTTT. Translating it yields CASSDQGYSNQPQHF.

This clone has only one observation. The chain links TRBV5-4 to TRBJ2-3; D possibly matches TRBD1 or TRBD2 (7 bases each). Germline CDR1 and CDR2: SGHNT and YYREEE (reference sequence). This CDR3 is 17 amino acids long. The ends were cut back, 2 bases at V and 0 bases at J, with 16 bases in the middle. CDR3 sequence: CASSFPGGGPSTDTQYF. The CDR3 DNA sequence: TGTGCCAGCAGCTTCCCAGGGGGGGGACCGAGCACAGATACGCAGTATTTT.

The chain carries TRBV6-1 and TRBJ1-4; D is unclear. CDR1 MNHNS and CDR2 SASEGT come from the germline V gene. V was pared by 2 bases and J by 8 bases, with 9 bases between. This CDR3 is built from 13 residues. DNA of the CDR3: TGTGCCAGCAGTGAAAGGCCCGAAGAAAAACTGTTTTTT. Its protein is CASSERPEEKLFF.

The rearrangement links TRBV6-5 to TRBJ1-5; D unclear. Trimming shortened V by 10 bases and J by 7 bases, and 17 bases separated the two germline ends. The germline V gene encodes CDR1 MNHEY and CDR2 SVGAGI. This CDR3 comprises 13 residues. For the CDR3, the DNA is TGTGCCACCAACGAGTATACGTCCCAGCCCCAGCATTTT. Translation: CATNEYTSQPQHF.